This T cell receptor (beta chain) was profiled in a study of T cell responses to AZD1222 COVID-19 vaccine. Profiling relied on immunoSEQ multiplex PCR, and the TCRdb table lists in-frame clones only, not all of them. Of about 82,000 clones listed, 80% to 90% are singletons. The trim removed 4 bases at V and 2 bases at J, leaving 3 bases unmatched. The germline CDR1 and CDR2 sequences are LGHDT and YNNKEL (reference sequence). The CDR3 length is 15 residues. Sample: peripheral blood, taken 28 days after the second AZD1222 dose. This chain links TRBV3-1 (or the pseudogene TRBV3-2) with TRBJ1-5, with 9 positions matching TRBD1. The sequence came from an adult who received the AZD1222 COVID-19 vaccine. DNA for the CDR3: TGTGCCAGCAGCCTTCGGACAGGGGGCAATCAGCCCCAGCATTTT. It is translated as CASSLRTGGNQPQHF.